Listed here is a single T cell receptor beta chain. This CDR3 has 15 residues. V was clipped by 3 bases and J by 12 bases, with 21 bases between them. Germline V lookup: CDR1 SGDLS, CDR2 YYNGEE. These data come from a study of T cell changes during pregnancy in multiple sclerosis. Profiling relied on immunoSEQ multiplex PCR, and the TCRdb table lists in-frame clones only, not all of them. The sample contains approximately 58,000 clones, about 92% of which appear only once. This receptor was identified in a female donor in good health, enrolled as a control in a pregnancy study. The specimen comprised peripheral blood, sampled in the second trimester of pregnancy. This rearrangement joins TRBV9 to TRBJ1-4; D remains unclear. The CDR3 is CASSAGENPDGELFF. The DNA of the CDR3 is TGTGCCAGCAGCGCCGGAGAGAACCCCGACGGGGAACTGTTTTTT.